This T cell receptor (beta chain) was sequenced during a study of shared clonotypes between healthy human individuals. The study, taken as a whole, reports: When naive CD4 clonotypes were compared across a few donors, around 5% were shared. Few donors limited the genetic and exposure-history diversity represented.

Cells designated naive CD8 were CD45RO-negative and were positively selected for CCR7, with terminally differentiated effector memory CD45RA+ cells excluded. The table came from immunoSEQ multiplex PCR; TCRdb's copy has only in-frame clones and leaves some out. Of around 2,000,000 clones in the sample, more than 85% are singletons; the top ten hold 1.5% to 2%. This CDR3 contains 15 residues. Trimming removed 2 bases from V and 5 bases from J, with 15 bases in between. Looked up from germline, CDR1 is MNHEY and CDR2 is SVGAGI. In the case of this clone: Its antigen is unknown.

This receptor was taken from a man between 18 and 29 years old in good health. Some clones in this sample may be carry-over from other donors' samples. The chain employs TRBV6-5 and TRBJ2-5; the D gene is possibly TRBD2 (5 bases). Source material: naive CD8+ T cells from PBMCs. This chain's CDR3 is CASSYELGSVETQYF. The DNA of the CDR3 is TGTGCCAGCAGTTACGAGCTGGGTAGCGTGGAGACCCAGTACTTC.